These 25 T cell receptor beta chains were sequenced from one sample in a study of shared clonotypes between healthy human individuals. CD45RO-negative, CCR7-positively selected cells formed the naive CD8 fraction, excluding terminally differentiated effector memory CD45RA+ cells. The data were produced by immunoSEQ multiplex PCR, yet TCRdb's version contains in-frame clones alone and is incomplete. The top ten hold 1.5% to 2% of the sample, which has around 1.9 million clones, around 93% seen once. Sequenced material: naive CD8+ T cells from PBMCs. The source is a man between 18 and 35 years old in good health. Some clones in this sample may be carry-over from other donors' samples.

The CDR3 DNA is TGTGCCGTGCACGGGGGGCGCCGGTCTAGTGTCTTCGAGCAGTACTTC. Encoded protein: CAVHGGRRSSVFEQYF. The chain has TRBV27 and TRBJ2-7, with a possible D match to TRBD2 (7 bases). The CDR3 loop spans 16 amino acids. Looked up from germline, CDR1 is MNHEY and CDR2 is SMNVEV (reference sequence). V was shortened by 11 bases and J by 6 bases, with 29 bases between the two germline ends.

The chain is built from TRBV27 and TRBJ2-1, with 11 bases that match TRBD2. Germline V gene sequence: CDR1 MNHEY, CDR2 SMNVEV (reference sequence). With V trimmed by 4 bases and J by 4 bases, 12 bases remained unmatched. There are 18 residues in the CDR3. The CDR3 DNA follows: TGTGCCAGCAGTTCGCCGGGACTAGCGGCGACCGCTTACAATGAGCAGTTCTTC. Protein sequence: CASSSPGLAATAYNEQFF.

The CDR3 bases are TGTGCCAGCAGCTTTCAGGAAAAAGGTGAAGCCAAAAACATTCAGTACTTC. It encodes CASSFQEKGEAKNIQYF. The chain is built from TRBV7-9 and TRBJ2-4; D call uncertain. This CDR3 region has 17 residues. Looked up from germline, CDR1 is SEHNR and CDR2 is FQNEAQ (reference sequence). The V end lost 3 bases, the J end lost 0 bases, and 15 bases lay between the germline ends. The full variable domain, completed using reference TRBV7-9 and TRBJ2-4, is DTGVSQNPRHKITKRGQNVTFRCDPISEHNRLYWYRQTLGQGPEFLTYFQNEAQLEKSRLLSDRFSAERPKGSFSTLEIQRTEQGDSAMYLCASSFQEKGEAKNIQYFGAGTRLSVL.

In its sample, this clone was seen once. J is TRBJ2-1 and V is TRBV7-9; D gene uncertain. Germline CDR1 SEHNR, CDR2 FQNEAQ (reference sequence). With 5 bases removed from V and 4 bases from J, the gap between germline ends came to 9 bases. The CDR3 is 13 amino acids. Here the CDR3 reads CASSASRYNEQFF. DNA for the CDR3: TGTGCCAGCAGCGCAAGTCGTTACAATGAGCAGTTCTTC.

V usage is TRBV27 and J usage is TRBJ1-5; D might be TRBD1 (5 bases). The CDR3 is 15 residues long. The germline V and J ends were trimmed by 8 bases and 4 bases, with 18 bases remaining between them. CDR1 and CDR2 (germline): MNHEY, SMNVEV (reference sequence). The CDR3 protein is CASGPLGTANQPQHF. CDR3 bases: TGTGCCAGCGGGCCTCTCGGGACCGCAAATCAGCCCCAGCATTTT.

The rearrangement uses TRBV15 and TRBJ2-5, with 8 nucleotides matching TRBD2. The CDR3 spans 15 residues. Germline V gene sequence: CDR1 LNHNV, CDR2 YYDKDF (reference sequence). With V trimmed by 5 bases and J by 5 bases, 10 bases remained unmatched. CDR3 DNA sequence: TGTGCCACCAGCGTAAGACTAGCGCTCGGCGAGACCCAGTACTTC. Translated: CATSVRLALGETQYF.

The genes are TRBV5-1 and TRBJ2-2; TRBD2 is a possible D gene (6 bases). This CDR3 region has 18 residues. Trimming stripped 1 base from V and 1 base from J, with 17 bases between. Germline V gives CDR1 SGHRS, CDR2 YFSETQ. Written as DNA, the CDR3 is TGCGCCAGCAGCTTGAAAGGAACGAATAGCGGGAACACCGGGGAGCTGTTTTTT. As protein: CASSLKGTNSGNTGELFF.

The chain uses TRBV6-7 and TRBJ1-2; D unclear. TRBV6-7 is flagged as an ORF with uncertain function. This CDR3 comprises 11 residues. The V and J ends lost 8 bases and 6 bases respectively, with 10 bases between them. The CDR3 bases are TGTGCCAGCTCAAGAGAAAATGGCTACACCTTC. Translated: CASSRENGYTF.

The chain has TRBV28 and TRBJ2-1; TRBD2 aligns across 7 bases. Unmatched junction bases numbered 7, after V lost 4 bases and J lost 4 bases. CDR1 is MDHEN, CDR2 SYDVKM, per germline. There are 15 residues in the CDR3. In DNA, the CDR3 is TGTGCCAGCAGTTCCCCCGCGGGAGTGTACAATGAGCAGTTCTTC. Its translation is CASSSPAGVYNEQFF.

The chain has TRBV6-1 and TRBJ2-3; no clear D. The CDR3 covers 12 residues. Germline CDR1 reads MNHNS; CDR2 reads SASEGT. The CDR3 sequence: CLTVPSTDTQYF. CDR3 in DNA: TGTCTGACGGTACCTAGCACAGATACGCAGTATTTT.

The chain combines TRBV28 with TRBJ2-7; a possible D gene is TRBD1 (5 bases). Trimming removed 5 bases at V and 0 bases at J, with 20 bases between. The CDR3 spans 17 residues. The germline V gene has CDR1 MDHEN and CDR2 SYDVKM. As DNA, the CDR3 is TGTGCCAGCAGTGAATTGCCCCAGGGTATAAGCTCCTACGAGCAGTACTTC. Translated: CASSELPQGISSYEQYF.

Worth noting for this clone: At the DNA level, this CDR3 is encoded by other sequences in the same sample as well. The chain links TRBV6-5 to TRBJ2-7, with 7 bases fitting TRBD1. Trimming removed 0 bases from V and 1 base from J; junction bases left unmatched: 6. The CDR3 runs 16 residues. CDR1 is MNHEY, CDR2 SVGAGI, per germline. CDR3 nucleotides: TGTGCCAGCAGTTACTCTGGAGGACAGGTTTCCTACGAGCAGTACTTC. It encodes CASSYSGGQVSYEQYF.

The chain has TRBV15 and TRBJ2-2; 7 bases align to TRBD2. This CDR3 comprises 13 residues. Germline values: CDR1 LNHNV, CDR2 YYDKDF (reference sequence). J gave up 4 bases and V 11 bases, and 7 bases lay outside the gene matches. CDR3 DNA sequence: TGTGCCGCCGGGGGGAGAGGCACCGGGGAGCTGTTTTTT. Translating gives CAAGGRGTGELFF.

The chain joins TRBV19 to TRBJ2-3; perhaps TRBD2 as D (5 bases). The V end was cut by 5 bases, the J end by 4 bases, with 10 bases between. Per the germline V gene, CDR1 is LNHDA and CDR2 is SQIVND (reference sequence). The CDR3 length is 13 residues. The CDR3 reads CASSLISADTQYF. DNA for the CDR3: TGTGCCAGTAGTCTGATTAGCGCAGATACGCAGTATTTT.

The V call is TRBV28, the J call TRBJ2-7; 10 nucleotides align to TRBD2. This CDR3 contains 17 residues. V shed 5 bases, J shed 5 bases, and the junction held 15 bases outside the gene matches. Germline V gene data show CDR1 as MDHEN and CDR2 as SYDVKM. CDR3 region: CASSPGLAEFRVDEQYF. Written as DNA, the CDR3 is TGTGCCAGCAGTCCCGGACTAGCGGAGTTTAGAGTGGACGAGCAGTACTTC.

Note on this clone: The same CDR3 is also encoded by other DNA sequences in this sample. This chain uses TRBV29-1 with TRBJ2-5, with 8 bases fitting TRBD2. The DNA end favors TRBJ2-7, so the J call may be wrong. CDR3 size: 12 residues. Germline CDR1 reads SQVTM; CDR2 reads ANQGSEA. The CDR3 nucleotides read TGCAGCGTTGTTAGCGGGAACTACGAGCAGTACTTC. It translates to CSVVSGNYEQYF.

The genes are TRBV5-6 and TRBJ2-7; D uncertain. The V gene lost 3 bases and the J gene lost 1 base, with 5 bases spanning the gap. Germline CDR1 SGHDT, CDR2 YYEEEE. The CDR3 length is 12 residues. The CDR3 DNA reads as TGTGCCAGCAGCTACCGTTCCTACGAGCAGTACTTC. Its protein is CASSYRSYEQYF.

The J gene is TRBJ1-6, the V gene TRBV15, with D possibly matching TRBD1 (6 bases). Trimming stripped 11 bases from V and 8 bases from J, with 19 bases between. The V gene's germline CDR1 is LNHNV and CDR2 YYDKDF (reference sequence). The CDR3 is made up of 14 amino acids. CDR3 loop: CAAGESVGDSPLHF. The CDR3 bases are TGTGCCGCAGGGGAATCAGTGGGTGATTCACCCCTCCACTTT.

The chain combines TRBV29-1 with TRBJ2-2; 7 nucleotides align to TRBD1. Germline lookup yields CDR1 SQVTM and CDR2 ANQGSEA. The CDR3 extends over 14 amino acids. With 6 bases clipped from V and 6 bases from J, the junction kept 10 bases outside the gene matches. The CDR3 DNA sequence: TGCAGCGTCCATACAGGGGTGTTGGCCGGGGAGCTGTTTTTT. Residues: CSVHTGVLAGELFF.

V gene TRBV9 combines with J gene TRBJ2-3; perhaps D is TRBD1 or TRBD2 (5 bases each). The germline V and J ends were trimmed by 3 bases and 1 base, with 9 bases remaining between them. The CDR3 loop spans 14 amino acids. The germline V gene encodes CDR1 SGDLS and CDR2 YYNGEE. CDR3: CASSGGYGTDTQYF. The DNA of the CDR3 is TGTGCCAGCAGCGGGGGGTACGGCACAGATACGCAGTATTTT.

CDR3 nucleotides: TGTGCCAGCAGTAGACAGGGGATGGGTGAGACCCAGTACTTC. Translation gives CASSRQGMGETQYF. The chain joins TRBV6-6 to TRBJ2-5, with 8 bases identical to TRBD1. Germline trimming cut 5 bases from V and 5 bases from J; bases unmatched to any gene: 7. Germline CDR1 is MNHNY and CDR2 is SVGAGI (reference sequence). This CDR3 region has 14 residues.

This chain uses TRBV18 with TRBJ2-7, with no clear D. The germline V and J ends were trimmed by 2 bases and 5 bases, with 13 bases remaining between them. Germline V gene data show CDR1 as KGHSH and CDR2 as LQKENI. The CDR3 extends over 14 amino acids. The CDR3 sequence is CASSPALSPDEQYF. The DNA for the CDR3 is TGTGCCAGCTCACCAGCGCTCTCCCCTGACGAGCAGTACTTC.

The chain couples TRBV4-1 to TRBJ2-7; 11 bases agree with TRBD1. V gave up 1 base and J gave up 7 bases; unmatched junction bases: 12. This CDR3 has 17 residues. Germline V lookup: CDR1 MGHRA, CDR2 YSYEKL. Here the CDR3 reads CASSQGLTGQGAWEQYF. CDR3 nucleotide sequence: TGCGCCAGCAGCCAAGGGTTGACAGGACAGGGGGCATGGGAGCAGTACTTC.

This rearrangement joins TRBV11-2 to TRBJ2-3; D is undetermined. Germline CDR1 SGHAT, CDR2 FQNNGV. The CDR3 is made up of 17 amino acids. V lost 2 bases and J 0 bases, leaving 15 bases between the germline ends. The chain's CDR3 is CASSLRVSHFSTDTQYF. The CDR3 DNA sequence: TGTGCCAGCAGCTTACGAGTCAGCCACTTTAGCACAGATACGCAGTATTTT.

Comments on this clone: Relative to the germline gene, one junction end is altered; a read error may explain this. The rearrangement uses TRBV7-9 and TRBJ2-7; D may match TRBD1 or TRBD2 (6 bases each). Germline V CDR1 and CDR2: SEHNR, FQNEAQ (reference sequence). There are 17 residues in the CDR3. The chain's CDR3 is CASNYLPVSQGGQAAAF. CDR3 DNA: TGTGCCAGCAACTATCTACCTGTCTCTCAAGGGGGGCAAGCCGCGGCCTTC.